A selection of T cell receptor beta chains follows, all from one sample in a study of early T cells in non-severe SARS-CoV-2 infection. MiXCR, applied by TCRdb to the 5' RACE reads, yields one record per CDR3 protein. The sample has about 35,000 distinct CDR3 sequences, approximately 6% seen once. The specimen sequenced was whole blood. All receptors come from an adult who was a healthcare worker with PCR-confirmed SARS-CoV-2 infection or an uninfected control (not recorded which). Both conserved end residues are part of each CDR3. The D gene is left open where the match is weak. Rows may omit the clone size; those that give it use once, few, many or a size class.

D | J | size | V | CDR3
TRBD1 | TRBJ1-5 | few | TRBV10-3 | CAISERDRGFNQPQHF
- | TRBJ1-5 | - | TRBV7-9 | CASSKSSDGQPQHF
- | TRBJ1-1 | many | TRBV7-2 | CASSLRGREAFF
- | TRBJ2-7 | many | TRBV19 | CASSAGHTYEQYF
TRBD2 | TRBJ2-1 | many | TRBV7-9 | CASSPRGGSVYNEQFF
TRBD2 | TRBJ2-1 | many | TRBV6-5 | CASSHGGLANNEQFF
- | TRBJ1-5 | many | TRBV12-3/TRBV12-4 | CASSWWGNSNQPQHF
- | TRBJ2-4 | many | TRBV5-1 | CASSLGQGGNIQYF
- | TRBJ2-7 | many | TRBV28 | CASSFQRISYEQYF
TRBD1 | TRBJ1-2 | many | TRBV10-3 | CAIGPIQGAVYGYTF
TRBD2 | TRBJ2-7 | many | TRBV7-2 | CASSDPWSSGSYEQYF
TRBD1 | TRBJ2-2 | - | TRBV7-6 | CASSLAPGGYTGELFF
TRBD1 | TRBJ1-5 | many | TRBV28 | CASSFLGAGGVQPQHF
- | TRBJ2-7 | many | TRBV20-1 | CSAEGEGKTYEQYF
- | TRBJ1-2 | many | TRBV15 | CATSSGSNYGYTF
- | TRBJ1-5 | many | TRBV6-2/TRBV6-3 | CASSLSGPQQPQHF
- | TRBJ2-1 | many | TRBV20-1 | CSVVNNEQFF
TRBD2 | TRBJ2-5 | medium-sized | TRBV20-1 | CSAGLAGAETQYF
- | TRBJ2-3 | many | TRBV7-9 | CASSLRALRSTDTQYF
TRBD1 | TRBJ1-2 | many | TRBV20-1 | CSAGAGTGDVYGYTF
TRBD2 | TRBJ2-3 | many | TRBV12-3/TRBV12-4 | CASSLAGGSITQYF
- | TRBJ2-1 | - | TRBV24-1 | CATSDLVRNEQFF
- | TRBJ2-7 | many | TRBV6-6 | CASSYSSSSYEQYF